This passage covers 27 T cell receptor beta chains from one sample sequenced in a study of CXCR3-negative and CXCR3-positive naive CD8 T cells (dated by TCRdb to the late 2010s). The antigens of these receptors remain unknown. The paper's findings and limits, for the study overall: TRB CDR3s from CXCR3-positive naive cells showed higher hydrophobicity (lower Kidera factor 4), lower energy, and higher strength and volume indices than CXCR3-negative naive cells.

These reads were obtained on a NextSeq 550. The Human TCR Profiling Kit (MiLaboratory) was used to make UMI-labeled 5' RACE TRB cDNA libraries. Reads reprocessed by TCRdb are summarized as one entry per CDR3 protein sequence, and DNA is absent. The table of this sample itemizes some 150,000 distinct CDR3 sequences. Jointly, the top ten make up around 0.44% of the sample. Sequencing used naive CXCR3+ CD8+ T cells from blood. Read against the paper, the sample's cell subset or site label means: CD45RO-CCR7+CD27+CD95- naive CD8+ T cells expressing CXCR3 (TNR3+). These receptors were taken from a human donor in good health. Some clones in this sample may be carry-over from other donors' samples.

The chain couples TRBV7-9 to TRBJ1-6; TCRdb reports TRBD1, a call that lacks DNA to check it against. The CDR3 consists of 12 residues. CDR1 SEHNR and CDR2 FQNEAQ come from the germline V gene (reference sequence). The CDR3 loop reads CATGESALPLHF.

This rearrangement joins TRBV7-9 to TRBJ2-1. Germline CDR1 is SEHNR and CDR2 is FQNEAQ (reference sequence). CDR3 length equals 13 residues. CDR3 sequence: CASSPRAYNEQFF.

J is TRBJ1-4 and V is TRBV6-6; the TRBD1 assignment by TCRdb is unverifiable without DNA. Germline assignment: CDR1 MNHNY and CDR2 SVGAGI (reference sequence). The CDR3 length is 16 residues. Here the CDR3 reads CASIPSPATPNEKLFF.

This sequence joins TRBV6-2 or TRBV6-3 and TRBJ2-5. CDR1 and CDR2 (germline): MNHEY, SVGEGT. The CDR3 length is 13 residues. Here the CDR3 reads CASSRPYQETQYF.

V gene TRBV12-5 combines with J gene TRBJ1-2; TCRdb names TRBD1, which stays unverified in the absence of DNA. Per germline, CDR1 LGHNT and CDR2 FRNRAP. The CDR3 extends over 15 amino acids. CDR3 in amino acids: CASGETATWAYGYTF.

V and J are TRBV28 and TRBJ2-7. Germline V gives CDR1 MDHEN, CDR2 SYDVKM. This CDR3 comprises 12 residues. CDR3 region: CASSWTTYEQYF. Using reference TRBV28 and TRBJ2-7 for the parts outside the CDR3, the full variable domain is DVKVTQSSRYLVKRTGEKVFLECVQDMDHENMFWYRQDPGLGLRLIYFSYDVKMKEKGDIPEGYSVSREKKERFSLILESASTNQTSMYLCASSWTTYEQYFGPGTRLTVT.

The chain links TRBV2 to TRBJ2-6. Looked up from germline, CDR1 is SNHLY and CDR2 is FYNNEI. CDR3 size: 16 residues. CDR3 residues: CASSEVSPSGANVLTF.

V gene TRBV12-3 or TRBV12-4 combines with J gene TRBJ2-1. The CDR3 length is 16 residues. The chain's CDR3 is CASSFYRSLTYNEQFF.

The CDR3 region is CASSLKVGGALYLENTEAFF. V usage is TRBV11-3 and J usage is TRBJ1-1. The CDR3 covers 20 residues. CDR1 SGHNT and CDR2 YENEEA come from the germline V gene. Together with reference TRBV11-3 and TRBJ1-1, the CDR3 gives the full variable domain: EAGVVQSPRYKIIEKKQPVAFWCNPISGHNTLYWYLQNLGQGPELLIRYENEEAVDDSQLPKDRFSAERLKGVDSTLKIQPAELGDSAVYLCASSLKVGGALYLENTEAFFGQGTRLTVV.

The genes are TRBV4-2 and TRBJ2-5; TCRdb proposes TRBD2, but this gene call is untestable without DNA. Germline V gives CDR1 LGHNA, CDR2 YNFKEQ. The CDR3 loop spans 16 amino acids. This CDR3 reads CASSQERTSGQETQYF.

The chain carries TRBV29-1 and TRBJ2-2; the TRBD1 assignment by TCRdb is unverifiable without DNA. Germline V gene data show CDR1 as SQVTM and CDR2 as ANQGSEA. This CDR3 has 12 residues. The chain's CDR3 is CSGTENTGELFF.

This chain joins TRBV19 and TRBJ2-7; there is no DNA to check the TCRdb D call of TRBD2. The CDR3 loop spans 15 amino acids. The V gene's germline CDR1 is LNHDA and CDR2 SQIVND (reference sequence). The CDR3: CASSIASGGAYEQYF.

The J gene is TRBJ2-7, the V gene TRBV27; TCRdb calls TRBD2, which cannot be checked without DNA. This CDR3 has 13 amino acids. Per the germline V gene, CDR1 is MNHEY and CDR2 is SMNVEV (reference sequence). The CDR3 loop is CASSLSWEYEQYF.

The V gene is TRBV7-6, the J gene TRBJ2-5; TCRdb proposes TRBD2, but this gene call is untestable without DNA. This CDR3 comprises 15 residues. CDR1 and CDR2 (germline): SGHVS, FNYEAQ. This CDR3 reads CASSLAGLAKDTQYF. Full variable domain (remainder filled in from reference TRBV7-6 and TRBJ2-5): GAGVSQSPRYKVTKRGQDVALRCDPISGHVSLYWYRQALGQGPEFLTYFNYEAQQDKSGLPNDRFSAERPEGSISTLTIQRTEQRDSAMYRCASSLAGLAKDTQYFGPGTRLLVL.

The chain uses TRBV19 and TRBJ2-1; the TCRdb D gene call, TRBD2, has no DNA to confirm it. From germline, CDR1 is LNHDA and CDR2 SQIVND (reference sequence). The CDR3 sequence is 15 residues long. CDR3 sequence reads: CASNEAGGAYNEQFF.

This sequence joins TRBV12-3 or TRBV12-4 and TRBJ2-5. CDR3 length: 11 residues. Here the CDR3 reads CASSFLETQYF.

The chain is built from TRBV4-3 and TRBJ2-3; the D gene TCRdb calls, TRBD1, cannot be checked with no DNA. Germline CDR1 reads LGHNA; CDR2 reads YSLEER. The CDR3 loop spans 18 amino acids. The CDR3 here is CASSQEGPGSISTDTQYF.

V gene TRBV2 combines with J gene TRBJ2-7. Looked up from germline, CDR1 is SNHLY and CDR2 is FYNNEI. The CDR3 runs to 13 residues. CDR3: CASAPDESYEQYF.

The V and J genes are TRBV19 and TRBJ1-4; the D call from TCRdb, TRBD1, cannot be confirmed without DNA. In germline, CDR1 is LNHDA, CDR2 SQIVND (reference sequence). The CDR3 totals 15 residues. The CDR3 sequence: CASSPYGGAGEKLFF.

V gene TRBV28 combines with J gene TRBJ2-1; TCRdb gives TRBD1 as the D gene, but with no DNA this cannot be confirmed. Looked up from germline, CDR1 is MDHEN and CDR2 is SYDVKM. This CDR3 is 15 amino acids long. The CDR3: CASSLWGEIGDEQFF.

V gene TRBV5-1 combines with J gene TRBJ2-3; TCRdb returns TRBD1, unconfirmable since there is no DNA. CDR3 length: 15 residues. Germline values: CDR1 SGHRS, CDR2 YFSETQ. CDR3 loop: CASSAGATHTDTQYF. Looking up the rest from reference TRBV5-1 and TRBJ2-3 gives the full variable domain: KAGVTQTPRYLIKTRGQQVTLSCSPISGHRSVSWYQQTPGQGLQFLFEYFSETQRNKGNFPGRFSGRQFSNSRSEMNVSTLELGDSALYLCASSAGATHTDTQYFGPGTRLTVL.

The gene calls are TRBV4-1 and TRBJ2-3; TCRdb outputs TRBD1, but without DNA this stays unchecked. Germline CDR1 is MGHRA and CDR2 is YSYEKL. CDR3 length: 17 amino acids. This CDR3 reads CASSQDLTGVGTDTQYF.

V and J are TRBV30 and TRBJ1-1. This CDR3 spans 12 amino acids. The germline V gene has CDR1 GTSNPN and CDR2 SVGIG (reference sequence). The CDR3 reads CAWSRQGPEAFF.

V gene TRBV5-6 combines with J gene TRBJ2-2. CDR3 size: 13 residues. The germline gives CDR1 SGHDT, CDR2 YYEEEE. CDR3 region: CASSLVRSGELFF.

This chain connects TRBV7-9 to TRBJ2-7; the TCRdb call, TRBD1, lacks DNA for checking. The CDR3 is made up of 14 amino acids. The germline V gene encodes CDR1 SEHNR and CDR2 FQNEAQ (reference sequence). CDR3 region: CASSLAGDPYEQYF.

The chain employs TRBV7-2 and TRBJ1-5; TCRdb proposes TRBD1, but this gene call is untestable without DNA. The CDR3 loop spans 15 amino acids. Per the germline V gene, CDR1 is SGHTA and CDR2 is FQGNSA. CDR3 sequence: CASSLVPGGRQPQHF.

The CDR3 spells CSARAIQAGGIYNEQFF. The chain carries TRBV20-1 and TRBJ2-1; TCRdb reports TRBD2, a call that lacks DNA to check it against. Germline CDR1 reads DFQATT; CDR2 reads SNEGSKA (reference sequence). This CDR3 region has 17 residues.